Following are 15 T cell receptor beta chains from one sample sequenced in a study of CD8 T cells in ankylosing spondylitis. Points from the study as a whole: Seemingly characteristic of ankylosing spondylitis blood was a TCR beta motif consisting of about 8 highly homologous variants.

No antigen has been identified for these receptors. TCRdb reprocessed the 5' RACE reads with MiXCR, giving one entry per CDR3 protein. The sample consists of 200,000 to 250,000 distinct CDR3 sequences, 7.3% of them appearing once. Sequencing was carried out using blood, either unsorted or a sorted T cell fraction (not recorded which). These receptors all stem from a male donor with ankylosing spondylitis.

This clonotype has ten or more counts. The chain carries TRBV7-9 and TRBJ1-2, with D perhaps matching TRBD1 (5 bases). This CDR3 region has 15 residues. Trimming removed 3 bases from V and 4 bases from J, with 15 bases in between. The germline gives CDR1 SEHNR, CDR2 FQNEAQ (reference sequence). For the CDR3, the DNA is TGTGCCAGCAGCTTGGGACGAGGGCGAACCTATGGCTACACCTTC. Amino acids: CASSLGRGRTYGYTF.

This clonotype was seen repeatedly, ten times or more. V and J are TRBV5-1 and TRBJ2-3; 9 nucleotides match TRBD2. CDR1 and CDR2 (germline): SGHRS, YFSETQ. The CDR3 extends over 16 amino acids. V lost 2 bases and J lost 2; bases outside the gene matches: 6. CDR3: CASSLQAGGLTDTQYF. The CDR3 nucleotides are TGCGCCAGCAGCTTACAAGCGGGGGGACTCACAGATACGCAGTATTTT. Complete variable domain (other parts from reference TRBV5-1 and TRBJ2-3): KAGVTQTPRYLIKTRGQQVTLSCSPISGHRSVSWYQQTPGQGLQFLFEYFSETQRNKGNFPGRFSGRQFSNSRSEMNVSTLELGDSALYLCASSLQAGGLTDTQYFGPGTRLTVL.

This clonotype was seen only a few times. The chain employs TRBV7-8 and TRBJ1-5, with no clear D. Per the germline V gene, CDR1 is SGHVS and CDR2 is FQNEAQ. This CDR3 spans 17 amino acids. V was clipped by 5 bases and J by 2 bases, with 19 bases between them. In DNA, the CDR3 is TGTGCCAGCAGCCCCTCGTTCTCGGGGTTGGGCAATCAGCCCCAGCATTTT. Amino acids: CASSPSFSGLGNQPQHF. Full variable domain (missing parts from reference TRBV7-8 and TRBJ1-5): GAGVSQSPRYKVAKRGQDVALRCDPISGHVSLFWYQQALGQGPEFLTYFQNEAQLDKSGLPSDRFFAERPEGSVSTLKIQRTQQEDSAVYLCASSPSFSGLGNQPQHFGDGTRLSIL.

This clonotype was seen repeatedly, ten times or more. The chain recombines TRBV2 with TRBJ2-1, with 7 bases that match TRBD1. Germline V CDR1 and CDR2: SNHLY, FYNNEI. This CDR3 has 15 residues. The J segment lost 6 bases and the V segment lost 8 bases, leaving 13 bases of the junction unmatched. The chain's CDR3 is CASDPVDRAANEQFF. The CDR3 nucleotides are TGTGCCAGCGACCCGGTCGACAGGGCAGCCAATGAGCAGTTCTTC.

This clonotype was detected many times. The V gene is TRBV20-1, the J gene TRBJ2-1, with 10 bases fitting TRBD2. The J segment lost 4 bases and the V segment lost 6 bases, leaving 18 bases of the junction unmatched. CDR1 is DFQATT and CDR2 is SNEGSKA in the germline V gene (reference sequence). The CDR3 is made up of 18 amino acids. CDR3 sequence reads: CSAPNSGGTLINYNEQFF. The CDR3, as DNA: TGCAGTGCCCCTAATAGCGGGGGGACCCTAATAAATTACAATGAGCAGTTCTTC.

This clonotype was observed many times. The chain recombines TRBV11-2 with TRBJ2-2; the D call may be TRBD1 or TRBD2 (5 bases each). Germline V gives CDR1 SGHAT, CDR2 FQNNGV. The germline V and J ends were trimmed by 6 bases and 6 bases, with 17 bases remaining between them. The CDR3 is 15 residues long. As DNA, the CDR3 is TGTGCCAGCAGACAGTCCCAGGGACGGGCCGGGGAGCTGTTTTTT. It specifies CASRQSQGRAGELFF. Drawing the rest from reference TRBV11-2 and TRBJ2-2, the complete variable domain is EAGVAQSPRYKIIEKRQSVAFWCNPISGHATLYWYQQILGQGPKLLIQFQNNGVVDDSQLPKDRFSAERLKGVDSTLKIQPAKLEDSAVYLCASRQSQGRAGELFFGEGSRLTVL.

This clonotype was seen at least ten times. V is TRBV11-2 and J is TRBJ2-7; D unresolved. The germline V and J ends were trimmed by 2 bases and 1 base, with 6 bases remaining between them. Germline assignment: CDR1 SGHAT and CDR2 FQNNGV. The CDR3 spans 13 residues. CDR3 protein: CASSLTDSYEQYF. Written as DNA, the CDR3 is TGTGCCAGCAGCTTAACGGATTCCTACGAGCAGTACTTC.

The J gene is TRBJ1-6, the V gene TRBV9; D is ambiguous. Germline lookup yields CDR1 SGDLS and CDR2 YYNGEE. Trimming took off 0 bases at V and 0 bases at J, with 7 bases between the two ends. The CDR3 runs 16 residues. CDR3 sequence reads: CASSVDRSSYNSPLHF. The CDR3 DNA sequence: TGTGCCAGCAGCGTAGATAGAAGCTCCTATAATTCACCCCTCCACTTT.

This clonotype was observed at least ten times. The rearrangement uses TRBV6-5 and TRBJ2-3; no firm D call. Trimming took off 11 bases at V and 5 bases at J, with 11 bases between the two ends. This CDR3 spans 11 amino acids. Germline V lookup: CDR1 MNHEY, CDR2 SVGAGI. Written as DNA, the CDR3 is TGTGCCGCTGCGTCGTTAGATACGCAGTATTTT. Its translation is CAAASLDTQYF.

The J gene is TRBJ1-5, the V gene TRBV12-3 or TRBV12-4; D is unclear. V was cut by 1 base and J by 5 bases, with 12 bases left in between. This CDR3 is 15 amino acids long. CDR3 coding DNA: TGTGCCAGCAGTTTAGGTAGAGCCCGGCATCAGCCCCAGCATTTT. This encodes CASSLGRARHQPQHF.

This clonotype was counted ten times or more. The DNA of the CDR3 is TGTGCCAGCAGCTTATTTGTGACAATTGAAGCTTTCTTT. As protein: CASSLFVTIEAFF. The chain carries TRBV5-5 and TRBJ1-1; D is ambiguous. The CDR3 has 13 residues. Germline CDR1 is SGHKS and CDR2 is YYEKEE (reference sequence). V was pared by 2 bases and J by 7 bases, with 12 bases between.

This clonotype has at least ten counts. V usage is TRBV5-1 and J usage is TRBJ1-6, with 8 nucleotides matching TRBD1. The CDR3 is made up of 14 amino acids. The germline V gene encodes CDR1 SGHRS and CDR2 YFSETQ. The J segment lost 10 bases and the V segment lost 4 bases, leaving 7 bases of the junction unmatched. The CDR3 DNA follows: TGCGCCAGCAGCCCGGACAGGGCTGGCTCACCCCTCCACTTT. Its protein product is CASSPDRAGSPLHF.

This clonotype was detected many times. The CDR3 loop is CSVEFSGQAVGGYTF. The CDR3 nucleotides read TGCAGCGTTGAATTCTCCGGGCAGGCCGTGGGTGGCTACACCTTC. V is TRBV29-1 and J is TRBJ1-2; D not resolved. The V gene's germline CDR1 is SQVTM and CDR2 ANQGSEA. Deletions cut 2 bases from V and 7 bases from J, with 20 bases between. This CDR3 comprises 15 residues.

V usage is TRBV7-9 and J usage is TRBJ2-5; D perhaps matches TRBD2 (5 bases). V was clipped by 7 bases and J by 0 bases, with 12 bases between them. Germline CDR1 is SEHNR and CDR2 is FQNEAQ (reference sequence). This CDR3 has 14 residues. The CDR3 region is CASTWRSDQETQYF. CDR3 DNA: TGTGCCAGCACCTGGAGGTCAGACCAAGAGACCCAGTACTTC.

This clonotype appeared many times. The chain carries TRBV7-9 and TRBJ2-7; 10 nucleotides align to TRBD1. The CDR3 spans 15 residues. V lost 6 bases to trimming and J lost 2 bases; unmatched junction nucleotides: 7. Germline V gene sequence: CDR1 SEHNR, CDR2 FQNEAQ (reference sequence). The CDR3 sequence: CASRQDRGLPYEQYF. CDR3 bases: TGTGCCAGCAGACAAGACAGGGGGCTACCCTACGAGCAGTACTTC.